The T cell receptor beta chain described here comes from a study of T cell repertoires in cytomegalovirus infection. Study at large: HLA-B-restricted CMV epitopes that are well studied, plus recently identified HLA-C-restricted ones, were used by the study. Indications of both CMV infection and matching HLA type were provided by public TCR beta signatures.

The sample holds a few counts of this clonotype. Its antigen is undetermined. TCRdb reanalysed the reads using MiXCR and keeps one entry per CDR3 protein. Of about 340,000 distinct CDR3 sequences listed, 25% to 30% were seen once; the top ten hold about 19%. Points from the study as a whole: Using cumulative public TCR beta family frequency, the authors identified those who carried CMV together with the relevant HLA. The response measured ex vivo was dominated by TCR beta clonotypes (HLA-C-restricted and CMV-specific).

The CDR3 runs 14 residues. Germline V CDR1 and CDR2: MDHEN, SYDVKM. Trimming shortened V by 6 bases and J by 7 bases, and 18 bases separated the two germline ends. Here the sequenced sample was cultured PBMCs, taken from culture after CMV antigen stimulation. The sequence was collected from a human donor in good health (CMV status not recorded). Some clones in this sample may be carry-over from other donors' samples. V is TRBV28 and J is TRBJ2-5; D is ambiguous. CDR3 bases: TGTGCCAGCAGGGCCCACCTGAGTATTGGGACCCAGTACTTC. The encoded protein is CASRAHLSIGTQYF.